These 21 T cell receptor beta chains were all obtained from the same sample, sequenced in a study of T cells after yellow fever vaccination. MiXCR, run by TCRdb on the 5' RACE reads, gives a single entry per CDR3 protein. Here the sample spans hundreds of thousands of distinct CDR3 sequences, roughly an eighth being singletons. The input for sequencing was PBMCs, taken on the day of the yellow fever booster vaccination. The receptors were gathered from a man aged 25 to 40 who received the YFV17D yellow fever vaccine.

The genes are TRBV20-1 and TRBJ2-5; the D gene is possibly TRBD1 (5 bases). V shed 3 bases and J shed 3 bases, with 11 bases lying between them. The CDR3 loop spans 13 amino acids. Germline assignment: CDR1 DFQATT and CDR2 SNEGSKA (reference sequence). The CDR3 protein is CSASKGRKETQYF. The CDR3 nucleotides are TGCAGTGCTAGTAAGGGGCGCAAAGAGACCCAGTACTTC.

This clonotype was detected only a few times. V usage is TRBV7-2 and J usage is TRBJ2-3; unclear D gene. The germline V gene encodes CDR1 SGHTA and CDR2 FQGNSA. V dropped 5 bases and J dropped 5 bases, with 11 bases sitting between them. The CDR3 runs 13 residues. As DNA, the CDR3 is TGTGCCAGCAGCCATAACAAAGGAGATACGCAGTATTTT. Translated: CASSHNKGDTQYF. Filled out from reference TRBV7-2 and TRBJ2-3, the complete variable domain reads GAGVSQSPSNKVTEKGKDVELRCDPISGHTALYWYRQSLGQGLEFLIYFQGNSAPDKSGLPSDRFSAERTGGSVSTLTIQRTQQEDSAVYLCASSHNKGDTQYFGPGTRLTVL.

The rearrangement links TRBV12-3 or TRBV12-4 to TRBJ2-7; tentatively, D is TRBD2 (6 bases). V shed 6 bases and J shed 3 bases, with 12 bases lying between them. The length of the CDR3 is 13 residues. CDR3 in amino acids: CASRHDGGYEQYF. For the CDR3, the DNA is TGTGCCAGCAGACACGACGGGGGCTACGAGCAGTACTTC.

The table lists this clonotype with a few counts. The chain has TRBV24-1 and TRBJ2-1; a possible D gene is TRBD1 (7 bases). Trimming cost V 3 bases and J 6 bases, with 17 bases left between them. This CDR3 has 16 amino acids. The germline V gene encodes CDR1 KGHDR and CDR2 SFDVKD. The CDR3 nucleotides are TGTGCCACCAGTGATCCCCAGGGGGGACATCTCAATGAGCAGTTCTTC. Translated: CATSDPQGGHLNEQFF.

A few counts support this clonotype. One junction end disagrees with the germline gene, perhaps due to a read error. The chain employs TRBV19 and TRBJ2-1; 7 bases line up with TRBD2. Germline values: CDR1 LNHDA, CDR2 SQIVND (reference sequence). CDR3 length: 15 residues. CDR3: CASSIDTSAYSEQFF. In DNA, the CDR3 is TGTGCCAGTAGTATAGACACTAGCGCCTACAGTGAGCAGTTCTTC.

V usage is TRBV5-1 and J usage is TRBJ1-6, with 8 bases that match TRBD1. The CDR3 contains 15 residues. The germline CDR1 and CDR2 sequences are SGHRS and YFSETQ. The ends lost 4 bases at V and 3 bases at J; junction bases unmatched: 3. The CDR3 DNA reads as TGCGCCAGCAGCCAGACAGGGGACTATAATTCACCCCTCCACTTT. It translates to CASSQTGDYNSPLHF.

The chain uses TRBV5-4 and TRBJ2-3; 8 bases are a match to TRBD2. The CDR3 covers 16 residues. J was trimmed by 5 bases and V by 5 bases; bases with no gene match: 13. Germline lookup yields CDR1 SGHNT and CDR2 YYREEE (reference sequence). The CDR3, as DNA: TGTGCCAGCAGTAGCAGACGGGAGGGCGGGGTAGATACGCAGTATTTT. Translating it yields CASSSRREGGVDTQYF.

In this sample, this clonotype turned up a few times. V usage is TRBV27 and J usage is TRBJ1-2; 7 bases agree with TRBD1. The CDR3 has 14 residues. Germline CDR1 and CDR2: MNHEY and SMNVEV (reference sequence). The junction had 4 bases not matched to a gene; V was cut back by 5 bases and J by 1 base. CDR3 in DNA: TGTGCCAGCAGTACCGGACAGGATAACTATGGCTACACCTTC. Its translation is CASSTGQDNYGYTF.

As regards this clonotype: One junction end disagrees with the germline gene, perhaps due to a read error. The rearrangement uses TRBV15 and TRBJ2-5; TRBD2 might be the D (6 bases). Germline CDR1 LNHNV, CDR2 YYDKDF (reference sequence). The CDR3 is made up of 15 amino acids. As DNA, the CDR3 is TGTGCCACCAGCAGAGACTGGGGGGACCAAGAGACCCGGTACTTC. Its protein product is CATSRDWGDQETRYF.

The rearrangement joins TRBV7-2 to TRBJ2-1; 9 positions match TRBD2. V was pared by 5 bases and J by 7 bases, with 9 bases of the junction left unmatched. This CDR3 is 15 amino acids long. Per germline, CDR1 SGHTA and CDR2 FQGNSA. The CDR3 spells CASSPTSGYMNEQFF. The CDR3, as DNA: TGTGCCAGCAGCCCGACTAGCGGATATATGAATGAGCAGTTCTTC.

The rearrangement links TRBV27 to TRBJ2-7; 8 bases are shared with TRBD1. The CDR3 spans 16 residues. Germline V CDR1 and CDR2: MNHEY, SMNVEV (reference sequence). V trimming: 2 bases; J trimming: 6 bases; junction bases outside the gene matches: 12. CDR3: CASSLVMGTGLGEQYF. The CDR3 bases are TGTGCCAGCAGTTTAGTTATGGGGACAGGACTCGGCGAGCAGTACTTC.

This clonotype was counted a few times. This chain connects TRBV5-4 to TRBJ2-7, with 9 bases matching TRBD2. The CDR3 totals 16 residues. Per germline, CDR1 SGHNT and CDR2 YYREEE (reference sequence). V lost 4 bases, J lost 7 bases, and 15 bases stayed unmatched. The CDR3 coding sequence is TGTGCCAGCAGCCCCCCTCGAGTAGCGGGAGTTGAGGAGCAGTACTTC. Its protein is CASSPPRVAGVEEQYF.

This clonotype was counted only a few times. This chain connects TRBV5-1 to TRBJ2-1; D not resolved. Trimming removed 5 bases at V and 1 base at J, with 10 bases between. Germline V lookup: CDR1 SGHRS, CDR2 YFSETQ. The CDR3 is made up of 14 amino acids. The CDR3 DNA reads as TGCGCCAGCAGTGAAGGAATGTCCTACAATGAGCAGTTCTTC. This sequence encodes CASSEGMSYNEQFF.

This chain connects TRBV7-3 to TRBJ2-1; 7 nucleotides agree with TRBD2. The CDR3 covers 15 residues. After removal of 2 bases from V and 7 bases from J, the junction contained 8 bases not matched to a gene. The germline gives CDR1 SGHTA, CDR2 FQGTGA. Written as DNA, the CDR3 is TGTGCCAGCAGCTTAGTGGGCGGGAGCATTAATGAGCAGTTCTTC. Its protein is CASSLVGGSINEQFF.

This clonotype was detected only a few times. The chain joins TRBV5-6 to TRBJ2-3, with D possibly TRBD1 on 6 matching bases. This CDR3 is built from 13 residues. Deletions cut 4 bases from V and 6 bases from J, with 12 bases between. Germline CDR1 is SGHDT and CDR2 is YYEEEE. The CDR3, as DNA: TGTGCCAGCAGCAATGGACAGACCGATACGCAGTATTTT. Amino acid sequence: CASSNGQTDTQYF.

This clonotype was counted a few times. V usage is TRBV9 and J usage is TRBJ2-3, with 8 bases aligning to TRBD2. The germline gives CDR1 SGDLS, CDR2 YYNGEE. This CDR3 is built from 16 residues. Trimming removed 2 bases from V and 4 bases from J; junction bases left unmatched: 9. CDR3: CASSVGTGTSSDTQYF. CDR3 coding DNA: TGTGCCAGCAGCGTGGGAACCGGGACTAGTTCAGATACGCAGTATTTT. Full variable domain (rest looked up from reference TRBV9 and TRBJ2-3): DSGVTQTPKHLITATGQRVTLRCSPRSGDLSVYWYQQSLDQGLQFLIQYYNGEERAKGNILERFSAQQFPDLHSELNLSSLELGDSALYFCASSVGTGTSSDTQYFGPGTRLTVL.

This chain connects TRBV28 to TRBJ2-2, with D uncertain. CDR1 MDHEN and CDR2 SYDVKM come from the germline V gene. The CDR3 is made up of 15 amino acids. Trimming took 3 bases from V and 0 from J, leaving 8 bases between them. The CDR3 loop is CASSLALTNTGELFF. The CDR3 bases are TGTGCCAGCAGTTTGGCTCTAACGAACACCGGGGAGCTGTTTTTT.

This chain's CDR3 is CASSEGDRKAFF. In DNA form, the CDR3 reads TGCGCCAGCAGTGAAGGGGACAGGAAAGCTTTCTTT. The chain uses TRBV10-2 and TRBJ1-1; 8 nucleotides match TRBD1. The CDR3 contains 12 residues. The trim removed 3 bases at V and 9 bases at J, leaving 3 bases unmatched. Germline V gene data show CDR1 as WSHSY and CDR2 as SAAADI.

This clonotype was detected a few times. The chain joins TRBV5-1 to TRBJ2-6, with a weak D call TRBD1 (6 bases). The CDR3 contains 17 residues. CDR1 is SGHRS, CDR2 YFSETQ, per germline. V was pared by 4 bases and J by 4 bases, with 18 bases between. CDR3 region: CASSVTVTGIGANVLTF. The CDR3 DNA follows: TGCGCCAGCAGCGTCACCGTTACAGGGATCGGGGCCAACGTCCTGACTTTC.

J is TRBJ2-1 and V is TRBV6-5, with D tentatively TRBD1 or TRBD2 (5 bases each). Trimming pared 0 bases from V and 8 bases from J, leaving 17 bases between. Germline loops: CDR1 MNHEY, CDR2 SVGAGI. This CDR3 contains 16 residues. CDR3 in amino acids: CASSYSKRDPKDEQFF. In nucleotides, the CDR3 is TGTGCCAGCAGTTACTCGAAAAGGGACCCTAAGGATGAGCAGTTCTTC.

The chain carries TRBV4-3 and TRBJ2-3, with D unclear. This CDR3 has 15 amino acids. Germline V gene sequence: CDR1 LGHNA, CDR2 YSLEER. Between the trimmed V and J ends, which lost 0 bases and 4 bases, there was a span of 11 bases. The CDR3 DNA follows: TGCGCCAGCAGCCAAGATTTACACTTCGCAGATACGCAGTATTTT. Residues: CASSQDLHFADTQYF.